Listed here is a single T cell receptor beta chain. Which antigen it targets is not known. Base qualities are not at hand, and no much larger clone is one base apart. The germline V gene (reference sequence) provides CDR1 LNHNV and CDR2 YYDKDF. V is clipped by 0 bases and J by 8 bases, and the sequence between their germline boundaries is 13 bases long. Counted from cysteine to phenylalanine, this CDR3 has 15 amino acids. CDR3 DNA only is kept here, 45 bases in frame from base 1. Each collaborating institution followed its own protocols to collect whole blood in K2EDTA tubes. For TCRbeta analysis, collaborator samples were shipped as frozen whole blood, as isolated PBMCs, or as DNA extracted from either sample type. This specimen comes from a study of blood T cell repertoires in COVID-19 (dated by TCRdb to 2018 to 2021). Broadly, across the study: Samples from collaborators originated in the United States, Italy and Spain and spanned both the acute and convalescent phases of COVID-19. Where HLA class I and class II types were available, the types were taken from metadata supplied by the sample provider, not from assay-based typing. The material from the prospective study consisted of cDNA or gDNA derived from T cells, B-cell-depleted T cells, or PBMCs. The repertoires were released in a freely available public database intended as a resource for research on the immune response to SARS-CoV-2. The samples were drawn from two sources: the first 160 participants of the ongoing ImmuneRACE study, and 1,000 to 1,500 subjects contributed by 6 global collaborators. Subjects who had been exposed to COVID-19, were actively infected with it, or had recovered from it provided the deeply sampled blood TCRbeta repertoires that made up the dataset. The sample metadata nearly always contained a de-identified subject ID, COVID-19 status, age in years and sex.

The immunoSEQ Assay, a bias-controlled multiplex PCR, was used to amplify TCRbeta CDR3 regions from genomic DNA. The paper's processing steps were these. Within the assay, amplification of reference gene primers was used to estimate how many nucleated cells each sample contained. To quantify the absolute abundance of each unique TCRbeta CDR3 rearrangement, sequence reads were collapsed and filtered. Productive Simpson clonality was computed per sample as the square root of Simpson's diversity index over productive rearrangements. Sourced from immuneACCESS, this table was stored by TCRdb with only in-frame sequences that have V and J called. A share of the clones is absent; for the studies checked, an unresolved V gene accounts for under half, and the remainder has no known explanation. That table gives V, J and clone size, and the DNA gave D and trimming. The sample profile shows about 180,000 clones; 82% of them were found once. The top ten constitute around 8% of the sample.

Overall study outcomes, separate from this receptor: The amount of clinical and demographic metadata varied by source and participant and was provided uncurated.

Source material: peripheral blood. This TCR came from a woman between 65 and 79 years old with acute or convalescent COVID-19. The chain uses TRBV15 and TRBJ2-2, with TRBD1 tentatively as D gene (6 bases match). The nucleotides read TGTGCCACCAGCAGAGATGAACAGGGAAAGGGGGAGCTGTTTTTT. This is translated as CATSRDEQGKGELFF.